Following are 32 T cell receptor beta chains from one sample sequenced in a study of T cell changes during pregnancy in multiple sclerosis. Libraries were prepared by immunoSEQ multiplex PCR; TCRdb keeps only in-frame clonotypes and omits some of them. The sample consists of approximately 44,000 clones, about 91% of them appearing once. Material: CD4+ T cells from peripheral blood mononuclear cells, obtained in the second trimester of pregnancy. These receptors were collected from a female donor in good health, enrolled as a control in a pregnancy study.

The chain recombines TRBV10-2 with TRBJ2-3, with D tentatively TRBD2 (6 bases). Germline V gene data show CDR1 as WSHSY and CDR2 as SAAADI. CDR3 length: 14 residues. V gave up 8 bases and J gave up 3 bases, with 15 bases separating them. The CDR3 sequence: CASGTSTTTDTQYF. The CDR3 bases are TGCGCCAGCGGAACTAGCACCACAACAGATACGCAGTATTTT.

DNA for the CDR3: TGTGCCAGCTCACCTTACCAGGGACAGAACACTGAAGCTTTCTTT. It translates to CASSPYQGQNTEAFF. The chain uses TRBV18 and TRBJ1-1; D is perhaps TRBD1 (6 bases). The CDR3 is made up of 15 amino acids. The germline V gene encodes CDR1 KGHSH and CDR2 LQKENI. Trimming removed 3 bases from V and 1 base from J, with 12 bases in between.

The V call is TRBV30, the J call TRBJ1-5, with a possible D match to TRBD1 (5 bases). Trimming cost V 0 bases and J 5 bases, with 14 bases left between them. Germline lookup yields CDR1 GTSNPN and CDR2 SVGIG (reference sequence). This CDR3 contains 15 residues. The CDR3 sequence is CAWSVPGGWHQPQHF. As DNA, the CDR3 is TGTGCCTGGAGTGTACCGGGGGGGTGGCATCAGCCCCAGCATTTT. The full variable domain, completed using reference TRBV30 and TRBJ1-5, is SQTIHQWPATLVQPVGSPLSLECTVEGTSNPNLYWYRQAAGRGLQLLFYSVGIGQISSEVPQNLSASRPQDRQFILSSKKLLLSDSGFYLCAWSVPGGWHQPQHFGDGTRLSIL.

Regarding this clone: The sample contains more than one DNA sequence encoding this CDR3. This sequence joins TRBV19 and TRBJ1-2; possible D gene TRBD1, 6 bases. The germline gives CDR1 LNHDA, CDR2 SQIVND (reference sequence). The germline V and J ends were trimmed by 6 bases and 2 bases, with 10 bases remaining between them. This CDR3 contains 13 residues. CDR3: CASSRQGNYGYTF. CDR3 DNA sequence: TGTGCCAGTAGCCGCCAGGGGAACTATGGCTACACCTTC.

The chain employs TRBV7-2 and TRBJ2-4; 8 nucleotides agree with TRBD2. Germline trimming cut 5 bases from V and 2 bases from J; bases unmatched to any gene: 17. Germline V gives CDR1 SGHTA, CDR2 FQGNSA. The CDR3 consists of 19 residues. Written as DNA, the CDR3 is TGTGCCAGCAGCCGCGAGCCGGGGGGGGCCGGTGCATCCAAAAACATTCAGTACTTC. Its translation: CASSREPGGAGASKNIQYF.

The chain recombines TRBV20-1 with TRBJ2-2; D uncertain. Germline CDR1 DFQATT, CDR2 SNEGSKA (reference sequence). CDR3 length: 11 residues. V dropped 6 bases and J dropped 7 bases, with 9 bases sitting between them. In nucleotides, the CDR3 is TGCAGTGCCGACTTAGGCGGGGAGCTGTTTTTT. Its protein product is CSADLGGELFF.

The J gene is TRBJ2-1, the V gene TRBV9; the match to TRBD2 covers 7 bases. CDR3 length: 15 residues. CDR1 and CDR2 (germline): SGDLS, YYNGEE. Germline trimming cut 0 bases from V and 9 bases from J; bases unmatched to any gene: 9. The DNA of the CDR3 is TGTGCCAGCAGCGTAGCTGGGAGGGCCAATCCTGAGCAGTTCTTC. Translation: CASSVAGRANPEQFF. Full variable domain (outside the CDR3, taken from reference TRBV9 and TRBJ2-1): DSGVTQTPKHLITATGQRVTLRCSPRSGDLSVYWYQQSLDQGLQFLIQYYNGEERAKGNILERFSAQQFPDLHSELNLSSLELGDSALYFCASSVAGRANPEQFFGPGTRLTVL.

The chain joins TRBV5-8 to TRBJ1-2; tentative D call: TRBD1 (6 bases). Per the germline V gene, CDR1 is SGHTS and CDR2 is YDEGEE. This CDR3 spans 13 amino acids. The germline V and J ends were trimmed by 3 bases and 4 bases, with 10 bases remaining between them. This CDR3 reads CASSYRESYGYTF. The CDR3 DNA follows: TGTGCCAGCAGCTACAGGGAAAGCTATGGCTACACCTTC.

The CDR3 loop is CSVNTGDNQPQHF. The DNA for the CDR3 is TGCAGCGTCAACACGGGGGACAATCAGCCCCAGCATTTT. The chain uses TRBV29-1 and TRBJ1-5; the D gene is possibly TRBD1 (5 bases). The CDR3 has 13 residues. Germline CDR1 SQVTM, CDR2 ANQGSEA. V dropped 6 bases and J dropped 3 bases, with 12 bases sitting between them.

The chain uses TRBV11-2 and TRBJ1-1, with a tentative D call TRBD1 (5 bases). CDR3 length: 13 amino acids. Germline assignment: CDR1 SGHAT and CDR2 FQNNGV. The V gene lost 5 bases and the J gene lost 4 bases, with 11 bases spanning the gap. The CDR3 coding sequence is TGTGCCAGCAGCGCCGGGGGGATCACTGAAGCTTTCTTT. It is translated as CASSAGGITEAFF.

The chain recombines TRBV5-3 with TRBJ2-1; TRBD1 aligns across 9 bases. TRBV5-3 is flagged as an ORF with uncertain function. Germline trimming cut 3 bases from V and 4 bases from J; bases unmatched to any gene: 11. CDR3 length: 17 amino acids. The CDR3 DNA follows: TGTGCCAGAAGCTGGACAGGGGCCCCCCTTGGGTACAATGAGCAGTTCTTC. Translating gives CARSWTGAPLGYNEQFF.

V is TRBV13 and J is TRBJ1-6, with TRBD1 identical over 9 bases. The J segment lost 10 bases and the V segment lost 2 bases, leaving 6 bases of the junction unmatched. Germline values: CDR1 PRHDT, CDR2 FYEKMQ (reference sequence). The CDR3 consists of 15 residues. CDR3 loop: CASSLWGTGRSPLHF. The DNA of the CDR3 is TGTGCCAGCAGCTTATGGGGGACAGGGCGGTCACCCCTCCACTTT.

The chain uses TRBV7-2 and TRBJ2-5; no reliable D call. Trimming pared 5 bases from V and 2 bases from J, leaving 3 bases between. Looked up from germline, CDR1 is SGHTA and CDR2 is FQGNSA. The CDR3 has 11 residues. CDR3 coding DNA: TGTGCCAGCAGCGCGCAAGAGACCCAGTACTTC. Protein: CASSAQETQYF.

This clone has more than one count but fewer than ten. This chain connects TRBV27 to TRBJ2-7; a possible D gene is TRBD1 (6 bases). The CDR3 loop spans 14 amino acids. Per the germline V gene, CDR1 is MNHEY and CDR2 is SMNVEV (reference sequence). The V and J ends lost 5 bases and 3 bases respectively, with 14 bases between them. CDR3 nucleotide sequence: TGTGCCAGCAGTCCGAAGAGACAGGACTACGAGCAGTACTTC. Its protein product is CASSPKRQDYEQYF.

This clone was picked up one time. This chain links TRBV7-2 with TRBJ2-3, with a tentative D call TRBD2 (6 bases). The CDR3 has 17 residues. V was clipped by 2 bases and J by 7 bases, with 22 bases between them. From germline, CDR1 is SGHTA and CDR2 FQGNSA. This CDR3 is CASSLQVSTSLQYTQYF. The CDR3 region has the DNA TGTGCCAGCAGCTTACAGGTCTCAACTAGCCTTCAATATACGCAGTATTTT.

The J gene is TRBJ2-3, the V gene TRBV10-3; TRBD2 might be the D (6 bases). Per the germline V gene, CDR1 is ENHRY and CDR2 is SYGVKD. The V gene lost 0 bases and the J gene lost 3 bases, with 22 bases spanning the gap. The CDR3 totals 19 residues. CDR3 region: CAISESGSGSSALTDTQYF. CDR3 nucleotides: TGTGCCATCAGTGAGTCGGGGAGCGGGTCTAGTGCCCTAACAGATACGCAGTATTTT.

This chain joins TRBV30 and TRBJ1-2; D is unclear. V was clipped by 0 bases and J by 3 bases, with 14 bases between them. Germline-derived CDR1 and CDR2 are GTSNPN and SVGIG (reference sequence). This CDR3 is 15 amino acids long. The CDR3 coding sequence is TGTGCCTGGAGTGTACGATCGAGCACAGACTATGGCTACACCTTC. This sequence encodes CAWSVRSSTDYGYTF.

The chain is built from TRBV9 and TRBJ1-3, with D tentatively TRBD1 (6 bases). V was trimmed by 3 bases and J by 4 bases, leaving 20 bases between them. The V gene's germline CDR1 is SGDLS and CDR2 YYNGEE. CDR3 length: 17 amino acids. The CDR3 region is CASSAGGALPAGNTIYF. For the CDR3, the DNA is TGTGCCAGCAGCGCGGGGGGGGCCTTACCGGCCGGAAACACCATATATTTT. Drawing the rest from reference TRBV9 and TRBJ1-3, the complete variable domain is DSGVTQTPKHLITATGQRVTLRCSPRSGDLSVYWYQQSLDQGLQFLIQYYNGEERAKGNILERFSAQQFPDLHSELNLSSLELGDSALYFCASSAGGALPAGNTIYFGEGSWLTVV.

The chain joins TRBV30 to TRBJ2-5; the D gene is possibly TRBD1 (7 bases). Germline V gives CDR1 GTSNPN, CDR2 SVGIG (reference sequence). This CDR3 contains 17 residues. The ends were cut back, 1 base at V and 1 base at J, with 19 bases in the middle. As DNA, the CDR3 is TGTGCCTGGAGTGCACGCTTCGGAGGGGGCTTCCAAGAGACCCAGTACTTC. This encodes CAWSARFGGGFQETQYF.

This sequence joins TRBV1 and TRBJ2-1; the table assigns TRBD2, which was not confirmed against the DNA. TRBV1 is listed as a pseudogene. The CDR3 runs to 16 residues. Written as DNA, the CDR3 is TGCACCAGCAGCCCCCCGAAGCGGGGTTCCTACAATGAGCAGTTCTTC. Translation: CTSSPPKRGSYNEQFF.

The rearrangement links TRBV6-6 to TRBJ2-5; D unclear. Germline CDR1 MNHNY, CDR2 SVGAGI (reference sequence). This CDR3 is 14 amino acids long. V was clipped by 2 bases and J by 13 bases, with 20 bases between them. This CDR3 is CASSYAPARDPGYF. Written as DNA, the CDR3 is TGTGCCAGCAGTTACGCCCCCGCAAGAGACCCAGGGTACTTC.

This clone was counted once. The chain employs TRBV7-3 and TRBJ2-7; a weak D match, TRBD1 (5 bases). The V end was cut by 1 base, the J end by 5 bases, with 9 bases between. The germline CDR1 and CDR2 sequences are SGHTA and FQGTGA. The CDR3 contains 13 residues. This CDR3 is CASSLRPRDEQYF. CDR3 in DNA: TGTGCCAGCAGCTTAAGGCCCAGGGACGAGCAGTACTTC.

This rearrangement joins TRBV6-4 to TRBJ2-2, with 10 bases fitting TRBD2. Germline V gene lookup returns CDR1 MRHNA and CDR2 SNTAGT. The J segment lost 4 bases and the V segment lost 3 bases, leaving 8 bases of the junction unmatched. This CDR3 region has 17 residues. CDR3 sequence (DNA): TGTGCCAGCAGTGATCGCTGGGCTAGCGGGAGCACCGGGGAGCTGTTTTTT. This sequence encodes CASSDRWASGSTGELFF.

The chain uses TRBV28 and TRBJ2-7; 9 bases are a match to TRBD1. Germline V gene data show CDR1 as MDHEN and CDR2 as SYDVKM. The CDR3 covers 14 residues. V lost 3 bases to trimming and J lost 4 bases; unmatched junction nucleotides: 4. CDR3 in DNA: TGTGCCAGCAGTTTTGGGACAGGGAAATACGAGCAGTACTTC. Amino acid sequence: CASSFGTGKYEQYF. Together with reference TRBV28 and TRBJ2-7, the CDR3 gives the full variable domain: DVKVTQSSRYLVKRTGEKVFLECVQDMDHENMFWYRQDPGLGLRLIYFSYDVKMKEKGDIPEGYSVSREKKERFSLILESASTNQTSMYLCASSFGTGKYEQYFGPGTRLTVT.

V is TRBV7-3 and J is TRBJ1-6; maybe TRBD1 (5 bases). CDR1 and CDR2 (germline): SGHTA, FQGTGA. CDR3 size: 13 residues. V was cut by 5 bases and J by 7 bases, with 9 bases left in between. CDR3 nucleotide sequence: TGTGCCAGCAGCCCAGGGCTCAATTCACCCCTCCACTTT. The encoded protein is CASSPGLNSPLHF.

V usage is TRBV9 and J usage is TRBJ2-3, with 8 positions matching TRBD2. Looked up from germline, CDR1 is SGDLS and CDR2 is YYNGEE. This CDR3 spans 18 amino acids. V shed 2 bases, J shed 4 bases, and the junction held 15 bases outside the gene matches. The CDR3 DNA reads as TGTGCCAGCAGCGTCCGGGGGACTGGCCCGGGGGGGCCAGATACGCAGTATTTT. Amino acids: CASSVRGTGPGGPDTQYF.

The gene calls are TRBV6-5 and TRBJ2-7; 9 bases match TRBD1. V lost 5 bases, J lost 7 bases, and 9 bases stayed unmatched. The length of the CDR3 is 14 residues. Germline V lookup: CDR1 MNHEY, CDR2 SVGAGI. CDR3 in amino acids: CASSTTGTGREQYF. As DNA, the CDR3 is TGTGCCAGCAGTACTACCGGGACAGGGAGAGAGCAGTACTTC.

V usage is TRBV18 and J usage is TRBJ1-3; D is unclear. The CDR3 consists of 14 residues. V lost 5 bases to trimming and J lost 2 bases, with 10 bases between them. CDR1 and CDR2 from the germline V gene are KGHSH and LQKENI. The CDR3 region has the DNA TGTGCCAGCTCAACTTATGAGGCTGGAAACACCATATATTTT. Protein: CASSTYEAGNTIYF.

The J gene is TRBJ2-5, the V gene TRBV7-2, with D possibly TRBD1 on 5 matching bases. The CDR3 loop spans 12 amino acids. V was cut by 5 bases and J by 4 bases, with 8 bases left in between. Germline CDR1 SGHTA, CDR2 FQGNSA. The CDR3 bases are TGTGCCAGCAGCAGAGACAGAGAGACCCAGTACTTC. It is translated as CASSRDRETQYF. Full variable domain (missing parts from reference TRBV7-2 and TRBJ2-5): GAGVSQSPSNKVTEKGKDVELRCDPISGHTALYWYRQSLGQGLEFLIYFQGNSAPDKSGLPSDRFSAERTGGSVSTLTIQRTQQEDSAVYLCASSRDRETQYFGPGTRLLVL.

This clone was counted only a few times. The chain combines TRBV6-1 with TRBJ1-6; D is possibly TRBD1 (5 bases). With 3 bases removed from V and 8 bases from J, the gap between germline ends came to 14 bases. The germline CDR1 and CDR2 sequences are MNHNS and SASEGT. The CDR3 extends over 15 amino acids. CDR3 in amino acids: CASSEVQVRDSPLHF. In DNA, the CDR3 is TGTGCCAGCAGTGAGGTTCAGGTCAGGGATTCACCCCTCCACTTT.

The V and J genes are TRBV13 and TRBJ2-5; the D gene is possibly TRBD2 (5 bases). Trimming shortened V by 4 bases and J by 0 bases, and 15 bases separated the two germline ends. CDR1 and CDR2 (germline): PRHDT, FYEKMQ (reference sequence). This CDR3 is built from 16 residues. The chain's CDR3 is CASSSEGGPYQETQYF. In DNA form, the CDR3 reads TGTGCCAGCAGCTCAGAGGGTGGGCCATACCAAGAGACCCAGTACTTC.

J is TRBJ2-3 and V is TRBV7-3, with TRBD2 matching over 8 bases. Losses at the gene ends were 4 bases for V and 5 bases for J; bases not matched to a gene: 8. The CDR3 totals 15 residues. Germline values: CDR1 SGHTA, CDR2 FQGTGA. CDR3 DNA sequence: TGTGCCAGCAGCTCAGGCGGGGGGCCGGGAGATACGCAGTATTTT. The encoded protein is CASSSGGGPGDTQYF.